Listed below are T cell receptor beta chains from one sample, sequenced in a study of blood T cell repertoires in COVID-19. The repertoire was sequenced with immunoSEQ multiplex PCR; TCRdb's copy has only in-frame clones and lacks some. The table lists around 220,000 clones, 80% to 90% of them singletons. Sample: peripheral blood. The receptors derive from a woman aged 80 or older with acute or convalescent COVID-19. Both conserved end residues are part of each CDR3. The order of the fields is V gene, J gene, D gene, clone size, CDR3 DNA, CDR3 protein. The D gene is left open where the match is weak. The size field is filled for only some rows; it gives once, few, many or a size class.

TRBV28	TRBJ2-3	TRBD2	-	TGTGCCAGCAGCCAACTAGCGGGAGGGCCAGAGGATACGCAGTATTTT	CASSQLAGGPEDTQYF
TRBV4-2	TRBJ2-3	TRBD2	once	TGTGCCAGCAGCCAAGGAACTAGCGGGAGCTTAGATACGCAGTATTTT	CASSQGTSGSLDTQYF
TRBV6-1	TRBJ1-5	-	-	TGTGCCAGCAGTGAACTTTACTCGAAAGAACATCAGCCCCAGCATTTT	CASSELYSKEHQPQHF
TRBV6-2/TRBV6-3	TRBJ2-6	TRBD1	-	TGTGCCAGCAGCACTCGACAGGGGGCGGCCAACGTCCTGACTTTC	CASSTRQGAANVLTF
TRBV20-1	TRBJ2-5	TRBD2	-	TGCAGTGCTAGTTTCCTAGGGGAGGGCGAGACCCAGTACTTC	CSASFLGEGETQYF
TRBV7-3	TRBJ2-1	-	-	TGTGCCAGCAGCTTAAGTAGCTCCTACAATGAGCAGTTCTTC	CASSLSSSYNEQFF
TRBV28	TRBJ2-3	-	-	TGTGCCAGCAGTTTATGGGCCGCGGGGAGAGCCCTTAGCACAGATACGCAGTATTTT	CASSLWAAGRALSTDTQYF
TRBV18	TRBJ2-7	-	-	TGTGCCAGCTCACCACCCGGTTCTGACGAGCAGTACTTC	CASSPPGSDEQYF
TRBV7-2	TRBJ1-2	-	-	TGTGCCAGCAGCTCCAGTAACTATGGCTACACCTTC	CASSSSNYGYTF
TRBV18	TRBJ1-1	TRBD1	-	TGTGCCAGCTCCCTCATAGGGGACAGGGGATGGACTGAAGCTTTCTTT	CASSLIGDRGWTEAFF
TRBV6-2/TRBV6-3	TRBJ1-2	TRBD1	few	TGTGCCAGCAGTTACACCACAGGGGGCCGAGACCCCTACACCTTC	CASSYTTGGRDPYTF
TRBV7-2	TRBJ2-1	-	-	TGTGCCAGCAGGGCGGGGGCCGACAATGAGCAGTTCTTC	CASRAGADNEQFF
TRBV6-2/TRBV6-3	TRBJ2-7	-	-	TGTGCCAGCAGCCCAGATCAGCGCTCCTACGAGCAGTACTTC	CASSPDQRSYEQYF